This entry lists 27 T cell receptor beta chains sequenced from one sample in a study of T cell repertoires in ileal Crohn's disease. TCRdb's copy holds only in-frame clones and misses some; the assay was immunoSEQ multiplex PCR. The repertoire holds 30,000 to 35,000 clones, with roughly 77% as singletons. Source material: ileal tissue. These receptor sequences come from an adult with Crohn's disease.

The CDR3 region has the DNA TGTGCCAGCAGCTCAAGGACAGGGTTGGAAGAGACCCAGTACTTC. This encodes CASSSRTGLEETQYF. V usage is TRBV7-7 and J usage is TRBJ2-5; 8 positions match TRBD1. Germline CDR1 and CDR2: SSHAT and FNYEAQ (reference sequence). Germline trimming cut 4 bases from V and 3 bases from J; bases unmatched to any gene: 7. This CDR3 has 15 amino acids.

This clone was detected a few times. V usage is TRBV6-5 and J usage is TRBJ1-2, with 8 bases that match TRBD1. With 7 bases clipped from V and 4 bases from J, the junction kept 5 bases outside the gene matches. The CDR3 runs 13 residues. Germline values: CDR1 MNHEY, CDR2 SVGAGI. CDR3 loop: CASIGTGRYGYTF. The CDR3 DNA reads TGTGCCAGCATTGGGACAGGTCGCTATGGCTACACCTTC.

V gene TRBV5-3 combines with J gene TRBJ2-7; TRBD2 aligns across 9 bases. TRBV5-3 is labeled an ORF, and its function is uncertain. This CDR3 spans 15 amino acids. V trimming: 2 bases; J trimming: 5 bases; junction bases outside the gene matches: 8. CDR3 DNA sequence: TGTGCCAGAAGCTTTGGCGGGAGGGCCTCTAACGAGCAGTACTTC. Translated, it gives CARSFGGRASNEQYF.

The rearrangement links TRBV29-1 to TRBJ2-5; 7 bases are a match to TRBD1. Germline CDR1 is SQVTM and CDR2 is ANQGSEA. The CDR3 loop spans 13 amino acids. The V and J ends lost 6 bases and 4 bases, in that order; junction bases with no gene match: 8. The DNA for the CDR3 is TGCAGCGTCCCGACAGGGAGTGGAGAGACCCAGTACTTC. Translation: CSVPTGSGETQYF.

The chain links TRBV7-2 to TRBJ2-7; tentative D call: TRBD2 (7 bases). CDR1 SGHTA and CDR2 FQGNSA come from the germline V gene. This CDR3 contains 16 residues. The V end was cut by 6 bases, the J end by 2 bases, with 20 bases between. As DNA, the CDR3 is TGTGCCAGCAGTAGCCCCTACGGGGGGCGTACCTACGAGCAGTACTTC. It specifies CASSSPYGGRTYEQYF.

This sequence joins TRBV5-4 and TRBJ2-2; D possibly corresponds to TRBD2 (6 bases). This CDR3 is built from 13 residues. V was trimmed by 4 bases and J by 7 bases, leaving 11 bases between them. Per the germline V gene, CDR1 is SGHNT and CDR2 is YYREEE (reference sequence). The CDR3 DNA reads TGTGCCAGCAGCGTCGCGGGGCACGGGGAGCTGTTTTTT. Amino acids: CASSVAGHGELFF.

The chain carries TRBV7-2 and TRBJ1-5; 8 bases fit TRBD1. With V trimmed by 5 bases and J by 5 bases, 2 bases remained unmatched. The length of the CDR3 is 13 residues. Germline V gene lookup returns CDR1 SGHTA and CDR2 FQGNSA. CDR3 nucleotide sequence: TGTGCCAGCAGCGCACAGGGGGATCAGCCCCAGCATTTT. Translated, it gives CASSAQGDQPQHF.

The V gene is TRBV2, the J gene TRBJ2-3, with D perhaps being TRBD1 or TRBD2 (6 bases each). Germline CDR1 SNHLY, CDR2 FYNNEI. CDR3 length equals 17 residues. V lost 5 bases, J lost 4 bases, and 22 bases lay in between. CDR3 loop: CASSQGGIKQGPDTQYF. DNA for the CDR3: TGTGCCAGCAGTCAAGGAGGGATAAAACAGGGTCCAGATACGCAGTATTTT.

The rearrangement links TRBV6-6 to TRBJ1-2; D unclear. The CDR3 runs 12 residues. The germline V gene encodes CDR1 MNHNY and CDR2 SVGAGI (reference sequence). The V end lost 10 bases, the J end lost 10 bases, and 19 bases lay between the germline ends. The DNA for the CDR3 is TGTGCCACCGTCCGGGAGACCCTTGACTACACCTTC. This translates into CATVRETLDYTF.

In this sample, this clone turned up a few times. The genes are TRBV2 and TRBJ2-1; 9 nucleotides line up with TRBD2. Germline lookup yields CDR1 SNHLY and CDR2 FYNNEI. The V segment lost 1 base and the J segment 7 bases; nucleotides outside the gene matches: 8. The CDR3 spans 16 residues. The CDR3 region has the DNA TGTGCCAGCAGTGAAGGGGTTAGCGGGAGAGGGAATGAGCAGTTCTTC. Its translation: CASSEGVSGRGNEQFF.

Only a few counts were recorded for this clone. The rearrangement links TRBV7-2 to TRBJ2-7; the D gene is possibly TRBD1 (6 bases). V gave up 4 bases and J gave up 2 bases, with 15 bases separating them. CDR3 size: 15 residues. The germline CDR1 and CDR2 sequences are SGHTA and FQGNSA. CDR3 loop: CASSSDRSSTYEQYF. The CDR3 DNA follows: TGTGCCAGCAGCTCCGACAGGAGCTCCACCTACGAGCAGTACTTC. Full variable domain (outside the CDR3, taken from reference TRBV7-2 and TRBJ2-7): GAGVSQSPSNKVTEKGKDVELRCDPISGHTALYWYRQSLGQGLEFLIYFQGNSAPDKSGLPSDRFSAERTGGSVSTLTIQRTQQEDSAVYLCASSSDRSSTYEQYFGPGTRLTVT.

V is TRBV5-6 and J is TRBJ2-2, with D perhaps matching TRBD2 (5 bases). In germline, CDR1 is SGHDT, CDR2 YYEEEE. The germline V and J ends were trimmed by 5 bases and 5 bases, with 13 bases remaining between them. This CDR3 spans 14 amino acids. The CDR3 protein is CASRRDPGTGELFF. Here the CDR3 DNA reads TGTGCCAGCAGGAGGGATCCGGGAACCGGGGAGCTGTTTTTT.

This chain joins TRBV4-2 and TRBJ2-2; D gene ambiguous. The CDR3 is 14 amino acids. The germline V and J ends were trimmed by 0 bases and 4 bases, with 6 bases remaining between them. Germline values: CDR1 LGHNA, CDR2 YNFKEQ. Here the CDR3 reads CASSQDLATGELFF. CDR3 DNA: TGTGCCAGCAGCCAAGATTTGGCCACCGGGGAGCTGTTTTTT.

The chain couples TRBV5-6 to TRBJ2-2; the D gene is possibly TRBD1 (5 bases). The CDR3 extends over 13 amino acids. Looked up from germline, CDR1 is SGHDT and CDR2 is YYEEEE. Trimming cost V 5 bases and J 7 bases, with 12 bases left between them. The CDR3 reads CASRPQGFGELFF. Here the CDR3 DNA reads TGTGCCAGCAGGCCTCAGGGATTCGGGGAGCTGTTTTTT. Looking up the rest from reference TRBV5-6 and TRBJ2-2 gives the full variable domain: DAGVTQSPTHLIKTRGQQVTLRCSPKSGHDTVSWYQQALGQGPQFIFQYYEEEERQRGNFPDRFSGHQFPNYSSELNVNALLLGDSALYLCASRPQGFGELFFGEGSRLTVL.

The chain uses TRBV7-2 and TRBJ1-5; D call uncertain. V gave up 5 bases and J gave up 0 bases, with 11 bases separating them. Germline V lookup: CDR1 SGHTA, CDR2 FQGNSA. The CDR3 is 15 amino acids. The CDR3 coding sequence is TGTGCCAGCAGCGCCGATTACTATAGCAATCAGCCCCAGCATTTT. Its protein is CASSADYYSNQPQHF.

This rearrangement joins TRBV5-1 to TRBJ2-5; 12 positions match TRBD2. Trimming removed 3 bases from V and 2 bases from J; junction bases left unmatched: 5. The CDR3 has 16 amino acids. Germline V gene lookup returns CDR1 SGHRS and CDR2 YFSETQ. The CDR3 is CASSWGTSGPQETQYF. In DNA, the CDR3 is TGCGCCAGCAGCTGGGGGACTAGCGGGCCTCAAGAGACCCAGTACTTC. The full variable domain, in which reference TRBV5-1 and TRBJ2-5 provide the parts outside the CDR3, is KAGVTQTPRYLIKTRGQQVTLSCSPISGHRSVSWYQQTPGQGLQFLFEYFSETQRNKGNFPGRFSGRQFSNSRSEMNVSTLELGDSALYLCASSWGTSGPQETQYFGPGTRLLVL.

This clone was seen once. The CDR3 DNA reads TGCGCCAGCAGCCAAGATATCCCTTTGGACACCTACATCCAGACCCAGTACTTC. The encoded protein is CASSQDIPLDTYIQTQYF. The chain recombines TRBV4-1 with TRBJ2-5; tentative D call: TRBD1 (5 bases). CDR3 length: 18 amino acids. Germline CDR1 is MGHRA and CDR2 is YSYEKL. V was shortened by 0 bases and J by 6 bases, with 23 bases between the two germline ends.

The chain links TRBV5-3 to TRBJ1-6; 10 bases line up with TRBD1. TRBV5-3 is an open reading frame whose function is uncertain. This CDR3 has 17 amino acids. With 4 bases clipped from V and 6 bases from J, the junction kept 10 bases outside the gene matches. CDR3 DNA: TGTGCCAGAAGCACCCCGACAGGGGGCTGGGGTAATTCACCCCTCCACTTT. It is translated as CARSTPTGGWGNSPLHF.

The V and J genes are TRBV7-3 and TRBJ2-3, with D hard to call. Trimming cost V 2 bases and J 2 bases, with 5 bases left between them. Germline CDR1 is SGHTA and CDR2 is FQGTGA. The CDR3 covers 13 residues. The CDR3 coding sequence is TGTGCCAGCAGCTTACAGGTCACAGATACGCAGTATTTT. This sequence encodes CASSLQVTDTQYF.

V usage is TRBV4-1 and J usage is TRBJ1-1, with 11 nucleotides matching TRBD1. Germline CDR1 MGHRA, CDR2 YSYEKL. This CDR3 has 16 amino acids. V was pared by 1 base and J by 5 bases, with 6 bases of the junction left unmatched. CDR3 sequence (DNA): TGCGCCAGCAGCCAAGCCGGACAGGGGGCGCGAACTGAAGCTTTCTTT. Translation gives CASSQAGQGARTEAFF.

This chain uses TRBV7-2 with TRBJ1-3; D perhaps matches TRBD1 (6 bases). V gave up 5 bases and J gave up 0 bases, with 11 bases separating them. CDR1 is SGHTA and CDR2 is FQGNSA in the germline V gene. This CDR3 is built from 15 residues. CDR3 bases: TGTGCCAGCAGCCCCCGGACAGACTCTGGAAACACCATATATTTT. The encoded protein is CASSPRTDSGNTIYF.

This clone turned up a few times. V and J are TRBV6-1 and TRBJ1-2; D is possibly TRBD1 (5 bases). Looked up from germline, CDR1 is MNHNS and CDR2 is SASEGT. The CDR3 has 13 residues. Deletions cut 8 bases from V and 4 bases from J, with 14 bases between. In DNA, the CDR3 is TGTGCCAGCCGGCGGGACGGTGGCTATGGCTACACCTTC. Amino acid sequence: CASRRDGGYGYTF.

The V and J genes are TRBV14 and TRBJ2-1; 7 positions agree with TRBD2. CDR1 is SGHDN and CDR2 is FVKESK in the germline V gene. V gave up 0 bases and J gave up 0 bases; unmatched junction bases: 11. The CDR3 runs to 19 residues. CDR3 region: CASSQEGLAVVSSYNEQFF. In nucleotides, the CDR3 is TGTGCCAGCAGCCAAGAAGGGCTAGCGGTGGTGAGCTCCTACAATGAGCAGTTCTTC.

The genes are TRBV5-4 and TRBJ1-2; D is uncertain. V was clipped by 2 bases and J by 1 base, with 9 bases between them. The CDR3 covers 14 residues. Germline V lookup: CDR1 SGHNT, CDR2 YYREEE (reference sequence). The DNA of the CDR3 is TGTGCCAGCAGCTTTTCCGGGGTTAACTATGGCTACACCTTC. Translated: CASSFSGVNYGYTF.

A few counts support this clone. The CDR3 is CASSENGLAGAGSSYNEQFF. The CDR3 nucleotides read TGTGCCAGCAGTGAAAATGGACTAGCGGGAGCGGGAAGCTCCTACAATGAGCAGTTCTTC. The rearrangement uses TRBV2 and TRBJ2-1; 13 bases match TRBD2. With 2 bases clipped from V and 0 bases from J, the junction kept 10 bases outside the gene matches. CDR3 length equals 20 residues. CDR1 is SNHLY, CDR2 FYNNEI, per germline.

This clone was observed a few times. V is TRBV5-1 and J is TRBJ2-5, with D possibly matching TRBD1 (5 bases). The germline V gene encodes CDR1 SGHRS and CDR2 YFSETQ. The CDR3 is 17 residues long. The V and J ends lost 0 bases and 0 bases respectively, with 15 bases between them. CDR3 nucleotides: TGCGCCAGCAGCTTGGGAGGCGTTACAGGCGACCAAGAGACCCAGTACTTC. It translates to CASSLGGVTGDQETQYF.

The CDR3 bases are TGTGCCAGCAGCTCGAGCGGACGGACAGGGGCCTACAATGAGCAGTTCTTC. Its translation: CASSSSGRTGAYNEQFF. The V gene is TRBV11-2, the J gene TRBJ2-1; 9 bases are a match to TRBD1. This CDR3 is 17 amino acids long. Looked up from germline, CDR1 is SGHAT and CDR2 is FQNNGV. V gave up 4 bases and J gave up 2 bases; unmatched junction bases: 9.